Listed below are T cell receptor beta chains from one sample, sequenced in a study of blood T cell repertoires in COVID-19. Clones were sequenced by immunoSEQ multiplex PCR, and TCRdb holds only the in-frame ones, with some missing. Among approximately 25,000 clones listed, approximately 86% were seen once. The material sequenced was peripheral blood. The receptor source for this set is a human donor with acute or convalescent COVID-19. The donor label of this sample is uncertain. The CDR3 runs from the conserved cysteine through the conserved F or W. The D gene is left open where the match is weak. Clone size, where shown, is once, few, many, or a class for clones that have expanded.

v_gene	j_gene	d_gene	abundance	CDR3nt	CDR3aa
TRBV7-2	TRBJ2-7	TRBD1	.	TGTGCCAGCAGCTCCGGGACAGGGGGGACTATCTACGAGCAGTACTTC	CASSSGTGGTIYEQYF
TRBV6-1	TRBJ1-2	TRBD1	.	TGTGCCAGCAGTGACCCGACAGGGAATGGCTACACCTTC	CASSDPTGNGYTF
TRBV19	TRBJ2-3	.	once	TGTGCCAGTAGTACGACTATGACTAGCACAGATACGCAGTATTTT	CASSTTMTSTDTQYF
TRBV2	TRBJ2-7	TRBD2	.	TGTGCCAGCGGGGAGGATAGCGGGAGAGTTTCCTACGAGCAGTACTTC	CASGEDSGRVSYEQYF
TRBV24-1	TRBJ1-2	.	.	TGTGCCACCAGTGGGACTGACAGGATCTATGGCTACACCTTC	CATSGTDRIYGYTF
TRBV5-6	TRBJ1-1	.	.	TGTGCCAGCAGCCGACAGGCGTTACTACACACTGAAGCTTTCTTT	CASSRQALLHTEAFF
TRBV7-9	TRBJ2-5	.	.	TGTGCCAGCAGCTTAGACTACCGGACCCAGTACTTC	CASSLDYRTQYF
TRBV2	TRBJ1-2	.	once	TGTGCCAGCAGTTTCCGAACAGGGTGGGCTGGCTACACCTTC	CASSFRTGWAGYTF
TRBV9	TRBJ1-2	.	.	TGTGCCAGTCAGGGACTTGGGGGGGGCGGCTACACCTTC	CASQGLGGGGYTF
TRBV9	TRBJ2-6	.	.	TGTGCCAGCAGTCCTATGTCCGGGGCCAACGTCCTGACTTTC	CASSPMSGANVLTF
TRBV10-1	TRBJ2-3	TRBD1	.	TGCGCCAGCAGTGAGTCGGGGACAGGGGGCGTGCAGTATTTT	CASSESGTGGVQYF
TRBV7-8	TRBJ2-7	.	.	TGTGCCAGCAGCTTACCCGACAACTACGAGCAGTACTTC	CASSLPDNYEQYF
TRBV11-2	TRBJ2-5	.	.	TGTGCCAGCAGCTTAGCCCCGGAGACCCAGTACTTC	CASSLAPETQYF
TRBV6-1	TRBJ2-2	.	.	TGTGCCAGCAGTGAAGCGGGGGCAGGGGCTAACACCGGGGAGCTGTTTTTT	CASSEAGAGANTGELFF
TRBV19	TRBJ2-3	.	.	TGTGCCAGTAGTCCCCGCTCTGGCGGGACCAGCACAGATACGCAGTATTTT	CASSPRSGGTSTDTQYF
TRBV5-6	TRBJ2-3	.	.	TGTGCCAGCAGCGGAGGGGGCAGCACAGATACGCAGTATTTT	CASSGGGSTDTQYF
TRBV2	TRBJ2-3	TRBD1	.	TGTGCCAGCAGCGCCGGGACAGGGAGTACAGATACGCAGTATTTT	CASSAGTGSTDTQYF
TRBV19	TRBJ1-5	.	.	TGTGCCAGTAGTAGATTGGGACCGGGGGGACAGCCCCAGCATTTT	CASSRLGPGGQPQHF
TRBV19	TRBJ2-3	.	.	TGTGCCAGTAGTATAGGGGGGCACTCGCAGTATTTT	CASSIGGHSQYF
TRBV4-1	TRBJ1-1	TRBD1	.	TGCGCCAGCAGCCAGGTGGGACAGGGGATGGTAGCTTTCTTT	CASSQVGQGMVAFF
TRBV20-1	TRBJ2-5	TRBD2	.	TGCAGTGCTAGTACAGTAACTAGCGGCCAAGAGACCCAGTACTTC	CSASTVTSGQETQYF
TRBV5-1	TRBJ2-5	TRBD1	few	TGCGCCAGCAGCTTGGGACAGGGTTCGGGGGAGACCCAGTACTTC	CASSLGQGSGETQYF
TRBV30	TRBJ1-2	TRBD1	.	TGTGCCTGGAGTGTACCCTCGACAGGGGACTATGGCTACACCTTC	CAWSVPSTGDYGYTF
TRBV19	TRBJ2-1	TRBD2	.	TGTGCCAGTAGTAGTAGCGGGGGCAGCTCCTACAATGAGCAGTTCTTC	CASSSSGGSSYNEQFF
TRBV5-4	TRBJ2-5	TRBD2	.	TGTGCCAGTAAAGCGGGGGGTATCCAAGAGACCCAGTACTTC	CASKAGGIQETQYF
TRBV3-1/TRBV3-2	TRBJ1-1	TRBD1	.	TGTGCCAGCAGCCAAGGACAGGGGTTGAACACTGAAGCTTTCTTT	CASSQGQGLNTEAFF
TRBV5-1	TRBJ1-5	TRBD1	.	TGCGCCAGCAGCTTAACCGGGACAGGGGGCCAGCCCCAGCATTTT	CASSLTGTGGQPQHF
TRBV4-1	TRBJ2-5	.	.	TGCGCCAGCAGCGCTGGAGGGGGGGGTACTCAAGAGACCCAGTACTTC	CASSAGGGGTQETQYF
TRBV5-1	TRBJ1-3	.	.	TGCGCCAGCAGCTTGGCCGGCGGGTCTGGAAACACCATATATTTT	CASSLAGGSGNTIYF
TRBV18	TRBJ1-5	TRBD1	.	TGTGCCAGCTCAATATACAGGGGGCAGGGGAATCAGCCCCAGCATTTT	CASSIYRGQGNQPQHF
TRBV9	TRBJ2-7	TRBD2	.	TGTGCCAGCAGCGTTACTAGCGGATCTAACGAGCAGTACTTC	CASSVTSGSNEQYF
TRBV5-1	TRBJ1-1	TRBD1	.	TGCGCCAGCAGCTCCCAGACAGGGGTGAACACTGAAGCTTTCTTT	CASSSQTGVNTEAFF
TRBV30	TRBJ1-5	TRBD1	.	TGTGCCTGGAGCCAGGGGGCTCGTCAGCCCCAGCATTTT	CAWSQGARQPQHF
TRBV5-1	TRBJ1-3	.	.	TGCGCCAGCAGCTTGGTCCCAGGGTTAGTTGGAAACACCATATATTTT	CASSLVPGLVGNTIYF
TRBV18	TRBJ1-4	TRBD1	once	TGTGCCAGCTCACCCAGACAGGGGGTTAATGAAAAACTGTTTTTT	CASSPRQGVNEKLFF
TRBV18	TRBJ1-4	.	.	TGTGCCAGCTCACCAGTTGGGGGGAGAAATGAAAAACTGTTTTTT	CASSPVGGRNEKLFF
TRBV19	TRBJ1-6	.	.	TGTGCCAGTAGTATCGATTCCGGGAGCGCCTATAATTCACCCCTCCACTTT	CASSIDSGSAYNSPLHF